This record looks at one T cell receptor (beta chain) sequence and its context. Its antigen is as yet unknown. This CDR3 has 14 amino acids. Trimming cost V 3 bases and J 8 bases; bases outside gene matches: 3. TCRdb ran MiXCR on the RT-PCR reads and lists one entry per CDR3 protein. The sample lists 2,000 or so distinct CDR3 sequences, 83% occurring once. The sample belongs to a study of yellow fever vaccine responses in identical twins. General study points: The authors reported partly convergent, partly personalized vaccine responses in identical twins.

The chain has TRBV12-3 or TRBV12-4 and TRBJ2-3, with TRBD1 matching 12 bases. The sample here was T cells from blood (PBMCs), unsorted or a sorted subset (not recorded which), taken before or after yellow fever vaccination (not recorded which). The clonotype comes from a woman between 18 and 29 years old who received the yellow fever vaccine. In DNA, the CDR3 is TGTGCCAGCAGTTTGGGACAGGGGGCAGGTACGCAGTATTTT. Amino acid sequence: CASSLGQGAGTQYF.